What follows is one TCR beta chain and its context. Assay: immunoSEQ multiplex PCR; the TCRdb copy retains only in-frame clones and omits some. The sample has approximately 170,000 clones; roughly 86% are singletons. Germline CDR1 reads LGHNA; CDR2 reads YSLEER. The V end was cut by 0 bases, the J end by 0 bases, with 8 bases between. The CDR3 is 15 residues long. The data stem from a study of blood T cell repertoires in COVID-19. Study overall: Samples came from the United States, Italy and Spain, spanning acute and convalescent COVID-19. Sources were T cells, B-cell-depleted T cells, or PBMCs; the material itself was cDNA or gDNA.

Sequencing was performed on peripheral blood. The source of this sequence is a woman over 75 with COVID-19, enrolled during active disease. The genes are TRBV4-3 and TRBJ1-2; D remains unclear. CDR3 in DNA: TGCGCCAGCAGCCAAGATCTCGGGACTAACTATGGCTACACCTTC. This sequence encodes CASSQDLGTNYGYTF.